The entry that follows covers one TCR beta chain sequence. The antigen is undetermined. The data are from a study of T-cell reconstitution after alpha-beta-depleted transplantation in children. Study conclusions and caveats: Several hundred expanded graft clones reportedly supplied alpha-beta T cells about two months after transplant. Surviving recipient T cells and intrathymic progenitors accounted for some patients' high TCRbeta diversity at day 60. T-cell counts and diversity were attributed mostly to newly produced T cells one year after transplant.

This CDR3 has 14 residues. The V end lost 2 bases, the J end lost 5 bases, and 12 bases lay between the germline ends. Germline CDR1 and CDR2: LGHNA and YSLEER. Molecular barcoding with unique molecular identifiers was used for the TCRbeta library. Each CDR3 protein is one row after TCRdb ran MiXCR on the PCR reads. The top ten clones hold 5.5% of a sample with around 190,000 distinct CDR3 sequences, approximately 7% of them seen once. The origin of this receptor is a boy between 2 and 10 years old with acute lymphoblastic leukemia, due to receive a stem cell transplant. J is TRBJ1-1 and V is TRBV4-3; no definite D call. This material consisted of PBMCs, taken before TCRalphabeta/CD19-depleted stem cell transplant. DNA for the CDR3: TGCGCCAGCAGCCAATACAACAGCGGAACTGAAGCTTTCTTT. Residues: CASSQYNSGTEAFF.